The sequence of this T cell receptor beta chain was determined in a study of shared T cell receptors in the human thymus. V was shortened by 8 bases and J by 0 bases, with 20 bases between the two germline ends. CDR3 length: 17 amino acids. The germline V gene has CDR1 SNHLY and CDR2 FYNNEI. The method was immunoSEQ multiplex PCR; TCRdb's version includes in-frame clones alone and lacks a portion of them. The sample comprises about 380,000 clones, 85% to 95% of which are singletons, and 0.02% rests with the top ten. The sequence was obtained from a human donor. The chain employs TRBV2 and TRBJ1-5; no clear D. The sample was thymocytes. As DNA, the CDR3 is TGTGCCAGCCGTCGTAGGGCAGGAGACCTTAGCAATCAGCCCCAGCATTTT. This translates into CASRRRAGDLSNQPQHF.